Listed here are 3 T cell receptor beta chains from one sample, sequenced in a study of blood T cell repertoires in COVID-19. TCRdb's copy holds only in-frame clones and misses some; the assay was immunoSEQ multiplex PCR. The data show a few hundred thousand clones, around 89% seen once. Specimen: peripheral blood. All receptors derive from a man in his late teens or twenties who had recovered from COVID-19.

Comments on this clone: Germline is not matched at one junction end, which may reflect a read error. This chain links TRBV4-1 with TRBJ2-7, with 7 nucleotides matching TRBD2. The CDR3 consists of 17 residues. Germline CDR1 is MGHRA and CDR2 is YSYEKL. CDR3 region: CASSQEIAGLTSHEQYF. CDR3 coding DNA: TGCGCCAGCAGCCAAGAAATAGCGGGCCTAACCTCCCACGAGCAGTACTTC.

The chain combines TRBV4-1 with TRBJ1-5; TRBD1 is a possible D gene (5 bases). The germline V and J ends were trimmed by 2 bases and 9 bases, with 14 bases remaining between them. This CDR3 comprises 14 residues. Germline loops: CDR1 MGHRA, CDR2 YSYEKL. DNA of the CDR3: TGCGCCAGCAGCCAAATACTGGTTCAGGGGCCCCAGCATTTT. As protein: CASSQILVQGPQHF.

Remarks on this clone: Other DNA sequences within the sample encode an identical CDR3. This chain joins TRBV27 and TRBJ2-7; D gene uncertain. The CDR3 runs to 11 residues. Germline lookup yields CDR1 MNHEY and CDR2 SMNVEV (reference sequence). V was cut by 6 bases and J by 6 bases, with 9 bases left in between. CDR3 in DNA: TGTGCCAGCAGCCTCGGCGGCGAGCAGTACTTC. This sequence encodes CASSLGGEQYF.